Each of the 9 T cell receptor beta chains below was sequenced from the same sample in a study of blood T cell repertoires in COVID-19. Produced via immunoSEQ multiplex PCR; TCRdb's table is partial and in-frame only. The sample records under 200,000 clones, about 88% being singletons. The specimen was peripheral blood. These receptors were taken from a man between 60 and 75 years old with acute or convalescent COVID-19.

The chain employs TRBV7-2 and TRBJ1-2, with 9 bases lining up with TRBD1. The CDR3 extends over 15 amino acids. CDR1 is SGHTA, CDR2 FQGNSA, per germline. Trimming removed 3 bases from V and 7 bases from J; junction bases left unmatched: 9. The CDR3 DNA follows: TGTGCCAGCAGCTTCGCACAGGGGGCTTTTGGTGGCTACACCTTC. Protein: CASSFAQGAFGGYTF. Looking up the rest from reference TRBV7-2 and TRBJ1-2 gives the full variable domain: GAGVSQSPSNKVTEKGKDVELRCDPISGHTALYWYRQSLGQGLEFLIYFQGNSAPDKSGLPSDRFSAERTGGSVSTLTIQRTQQEDSAVYLCASSFAQGAFGGYTFGSGTRLTVV.

The chain combines TRBV2 with TRBJ1-1, with 7 bases fitting TRBD1. CDR3 length equals 15 residues. V was clipped by 4 bases and J by 1 base; unmatched bases: 6. Germline CDR1 is SNHLY and CDR2 is FYNNEI. Here the CDR3 DNA reads TGTGCCAGCAGTGGACTAAGACAGGGGAACACTGAAGCTTTCTTT. Translation: CASSGLRQGNTEAFF.

The chain has TRBV9 and TRBJ2-3, with D possibly being TRBD1 (6 bases). The CDR3 covers 15 residues. The ends were cut back, 4 bases at V and 0 bases at J, with 12 bases in the middle. In germline, CDR1 is SGDLS, CDR2 YYNGEE. CDR3 amino acids: CASSLSGASTDTQYF. The CDR3 DNA reads TGTGCCAGCAGCCTATCAGGGGCGAGCACAGATACGCAGTATTTT.

The chain has TRBV10-3 and TRBJ2-5; no definite D call. Between the trimmed V and J ends, which lost 1 base and 1 base, there was a span of 7 bases. This CDR3 has 14 residues. Germline loops: CDR1 ENHRY, CDR2 SYGVKD. The DNA for the CDR3 is TGTGCCATCAGTGAGTTTCAGGCCCAAGAGACCCAGTACTTC. Residues: CAISEFQAQETQYF.

V and J are TRBV25-1 and TRBJ2-1; 10 bases align to TRBD1. This CDR3 region has 16 residues. In germline, CDR1 is MGHDK, CDR2 SYGVNS. V lost 6 bases to trimming and J lost 4 bases; unmatched junction nucleotides: 9. CDR3 in amino acids: CASSTVVGQGYNEQFF. CDR3 bases: TGTGCCAGCAGCACGGTGGTGGGACAGGGGTACAATGAGCAGTTCTTC.

V gene TRBV3-1 (or the pseudogene TRBV3-2) combines with J gene TRBJ2-1; no clear D. The V end was cut by 0 bases, the J end by 4 bases, with 4 bases between. Germline V gives CDR1 LGHDT, CDR2 YNNKEL (reference sequence). This CDR3 spans 13 amino acids. The chain's CDR3 is CASSQDYYNEQFF. In nucleotides, the CDR3 is TGTGCCAGCAGCCAAGACTATTACAATGAGCAGTTCTTC.

The chain has TRBV21-1 and TRBJ2-1; no DNA check was done on the table's D call, TRBD2. TRBV21-1 is noted as a pseudogene. CDR3 length: 15 amino acids. The CDR3 DNA reads TGTGCCAGCTCGGTAGTCCCGGGTATCTACAATGAGCAGTTCTTC. This translates into CASSVVPGIYNEQFF.

This chain uses TRBV11-2 with TRBJ2-5; D is unresolved. The CDR3 extends over 13 amino acids. V shed 1 base and J shed 2 bases, with 5 bases lying between them. Germline-derived CDR1 and CDR2 are SGHAT and FQNNGV. This CDR3 is CASSLGQQETQYF. The CDR3 DNA reads as TGTGCCAGCAGCTTAGGCCAGCAAGAGACCCAGTACTTC.

The chain links TRBV29-1 to TRBJ2-7; tentatively, D is TRBD1 (6 bases). Germline loops: CDR1 SQVTM, CDR2 ANQGSEA. Trimming cost V 3 bases and J 5 bases, with 14 bases left between them. The CDR3 is 13 amino acids. The CDR3 nucleotides read TGCAGCGTTGAGGCAGGGGCCGCCAACGAGCAGTACTTC. Amino acids: CSVEAGAANEQYF.